The 5 T cell receptor beta chains listed next were all sequenced from one sample in a study of OX40 agonist ivuxolimab in advanced cancers. Method: immunoSEQ multiplex PCR; TCRdb's copy keeps in-frame clones and lacks some. The sample yields some 60,000 clones, roughly 86% seen once. The material was CD4+ or CD8+ T cells sorted from blood, obtained in a trial of the OX40 agonist ivuxolimab. These receptors were obtained from an adult with an advanced solid tumor such as melanoma, head and neck, liver or kidney cancer.

The rearrangement links TRBV5-1 to TRBJ2-5; D gene unclear. The V gene lost 4 bases and the J gene lost 5 bases, with 24 bases spanning the gap. Per the germline V gene, CDR1 is SGHRS and CDR2 is YFSETQ. The CDR3 length is 17 residues. CDR3 amino acids: CASSPDPLTLVGETQYF. DNA of the CDR3: TGCGCCAGCAGCCCCGACCCCTTGACGTTGGTCGGGGAGACCCAGTACTTC. Complete variable domain (other parts from reference TRBV5-1 and TRBJ2-5): KAGVTQTPRYLIKTRGQQVTLSCSPISGHRSVSWYQQTPGQGLQFLFEYFSETQRNKGNFPGRFSGRQFSNSRSEMNVSTLELGDSALYLCASSPDPLTLVGETQYFGPGTRLLVL.

This sequence joins TRBV28 and TRBJ1-6; TRBD1 matches at 10 bases. V lost 9 bases to trimming and J lost 7 bases; unmatched junction nucleotides: 3. CDR3 length: 13 amino acids. Germline CDR1 is MDHEN and CDR2 is SYDVKM. This CDR3 reads CASSTGGNSPLHF. CDR3 bases: TGTGCCAGTTCGACAGGGGGCAATTCACCCCTCCACTTT.

The rearrangement uses TRBV19 and TRBJ2-1; no definite D call. Per germline, CDR1 LNHDA and CDR2 SQIVND (reference sequence). CDR3 length equals 14 residues. Trimming cost V 5 bases and J 6 bases, with 14 bases left between them. CDR3 residues: CASSFRTLANEQFF. The CDR3 DNA sequence: TGTGCCAGTAGTTTTCGGACCCTGGCCAATGAGCAGTTCTTC.

As for this clone: This CDR3 is missing its conserved last phenylalanine or tryptophan, likely due to a read error. The limits of the CDR3 on the DNA are not certain, so only TCRdb's listed CDR3 is given. The V call is TRBV7-9, the J call TRBJ1-3; the table's D gene call, TRBD1, was not cross checked with the DNA. Germline V gene sequence: CDR1 SEHNR, CDR2 FQNEAQ (reference sequence). The CDR3 contains 11 residues when both ends are counted. The CDR3 loop reads CASSFTGEILI.

The CDR3, as DNA: TGCGCCAGCAGCCCCCTCGGAGCGGGTCATCCCAACGTCCTGACTTTC. This sequence encodes CASSPLGAGHPNVLTF. This chain links TRBV5-1 with TRBJ2-6, with TRBD2 as a possible D gene (6 bases). Germline CDR1 reads SGHRS; CDR2 reads YFSETQ. The CDR3 runs to 16 residues. The V end lost 4 bases, the J end lost 8 bases, and 19 bases lay between the germline ends.